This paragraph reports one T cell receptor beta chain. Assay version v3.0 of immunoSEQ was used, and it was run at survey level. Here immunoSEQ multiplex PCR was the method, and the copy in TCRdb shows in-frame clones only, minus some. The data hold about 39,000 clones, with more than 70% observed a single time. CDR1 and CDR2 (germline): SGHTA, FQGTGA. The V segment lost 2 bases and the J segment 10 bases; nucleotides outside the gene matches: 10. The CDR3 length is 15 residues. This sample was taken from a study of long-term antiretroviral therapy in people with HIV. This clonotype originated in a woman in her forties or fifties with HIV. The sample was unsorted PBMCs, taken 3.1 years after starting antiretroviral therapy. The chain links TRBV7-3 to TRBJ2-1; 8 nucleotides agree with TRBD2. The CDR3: CASSLRGLALGEQFF. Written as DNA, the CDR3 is TGTGCCAGCAGCTTACGTGGACTAGCCTTAGGAGAGCAGTTCTTC.